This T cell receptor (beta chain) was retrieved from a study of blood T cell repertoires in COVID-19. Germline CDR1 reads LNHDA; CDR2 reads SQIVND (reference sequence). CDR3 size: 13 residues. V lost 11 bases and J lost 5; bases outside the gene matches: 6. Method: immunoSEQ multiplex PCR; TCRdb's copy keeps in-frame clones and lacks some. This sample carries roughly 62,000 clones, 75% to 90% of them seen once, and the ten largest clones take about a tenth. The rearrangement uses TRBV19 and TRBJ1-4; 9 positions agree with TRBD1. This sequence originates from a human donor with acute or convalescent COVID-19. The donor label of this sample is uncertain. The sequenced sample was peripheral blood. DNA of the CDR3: TGTGCCTCGGTAGGGACAGGGAATGAAAAACTGTTTTTT. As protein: CASVGTGNEKLFF.